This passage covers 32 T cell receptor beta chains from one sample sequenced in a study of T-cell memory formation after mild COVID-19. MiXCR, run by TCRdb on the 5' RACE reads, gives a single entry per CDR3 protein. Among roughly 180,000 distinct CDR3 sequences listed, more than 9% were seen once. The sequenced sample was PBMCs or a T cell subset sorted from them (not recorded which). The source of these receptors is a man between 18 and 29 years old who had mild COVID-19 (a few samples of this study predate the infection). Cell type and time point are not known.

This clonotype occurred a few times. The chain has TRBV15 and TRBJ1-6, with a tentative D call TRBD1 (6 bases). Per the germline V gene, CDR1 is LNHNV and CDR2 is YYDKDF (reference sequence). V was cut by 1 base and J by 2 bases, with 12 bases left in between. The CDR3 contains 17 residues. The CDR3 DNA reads TGTGCCACCAGCAGAGGAGGGGGGAACCCCTATAATTCACCCCTCCACTTT. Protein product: CATSRGGGNPYNSPLHF.

CDR3 nucleotide sequence: TGTGCCAGCAGCTTGGGACAGAATACTAACTATGGCTACACCTTC. This codes for CASSLGQNTNYGYTF. V and J are TRBV5-4 and TRBJ1-2; possibly TRBD1 for D (5 bases). Trimming left V 0 bases short and J 0 bases short, with 9 bases between. CDR3 length: 15 amino acids. Germline-derived CDR1 and CDR2 are SGHNT and YYREEE (reference sequence).

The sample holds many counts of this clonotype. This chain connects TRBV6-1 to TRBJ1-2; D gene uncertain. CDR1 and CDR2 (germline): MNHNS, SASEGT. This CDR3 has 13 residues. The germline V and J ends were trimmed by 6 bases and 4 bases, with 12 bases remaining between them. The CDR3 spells CASREQTSYGYTF. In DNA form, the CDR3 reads TGTGCCAGCAGGGAACAGACCTCCTATGGCTACACCTTC.

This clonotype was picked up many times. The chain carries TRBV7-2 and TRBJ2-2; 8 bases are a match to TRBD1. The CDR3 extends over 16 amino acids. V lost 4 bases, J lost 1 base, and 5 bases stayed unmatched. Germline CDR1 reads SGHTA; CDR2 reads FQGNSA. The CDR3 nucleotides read TGTGCCAGCAGCTCCCCCGGGACAGGGAACACCGGGGAGCTGTTTTTT. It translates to CASSSPGTGNTGELFF.

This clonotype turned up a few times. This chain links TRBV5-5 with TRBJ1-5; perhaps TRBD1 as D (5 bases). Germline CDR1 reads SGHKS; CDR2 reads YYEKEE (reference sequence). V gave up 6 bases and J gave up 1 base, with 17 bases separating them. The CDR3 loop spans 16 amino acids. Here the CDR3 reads CASTEGLRLSNQPQHF. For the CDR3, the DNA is TGTGCCAGCACCGAGGGGTTGCGGTTGAGCAATCAGCCCCAGCATTTT.

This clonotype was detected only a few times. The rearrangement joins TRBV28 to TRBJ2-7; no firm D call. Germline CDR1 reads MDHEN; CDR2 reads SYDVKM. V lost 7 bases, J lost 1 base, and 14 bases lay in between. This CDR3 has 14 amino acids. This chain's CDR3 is CASNRAGPSYEQYV. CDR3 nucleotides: TGTGCCAGCAATCGGGCAGGCCCATCCTACGAGCAGTACGTC.

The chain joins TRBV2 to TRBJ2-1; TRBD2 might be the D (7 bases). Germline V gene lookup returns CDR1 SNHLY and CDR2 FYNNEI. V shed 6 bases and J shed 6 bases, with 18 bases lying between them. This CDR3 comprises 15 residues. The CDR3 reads CASRIGGAVINEQFF. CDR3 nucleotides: TGTGCCAGCAGGATAGGGGGGGCAGTTATCAATGAGCAGTTCTTC.

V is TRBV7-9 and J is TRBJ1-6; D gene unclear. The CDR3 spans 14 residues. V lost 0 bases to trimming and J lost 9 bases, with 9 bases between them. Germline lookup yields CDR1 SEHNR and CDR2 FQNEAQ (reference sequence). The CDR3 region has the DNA TGTGCCAGCAGCTTAGCTCCCCGGGGTTCACCCCTCCACTTT. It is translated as CASSLAPRGSPLHF.

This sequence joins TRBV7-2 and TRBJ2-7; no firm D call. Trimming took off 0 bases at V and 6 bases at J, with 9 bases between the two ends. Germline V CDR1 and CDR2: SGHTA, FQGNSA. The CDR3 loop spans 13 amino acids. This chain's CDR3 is CASSLAHGPEQYF. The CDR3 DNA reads TGTGCCAGCAGCTTAGCCCACGGGCCCGAGCAGTACTTC.

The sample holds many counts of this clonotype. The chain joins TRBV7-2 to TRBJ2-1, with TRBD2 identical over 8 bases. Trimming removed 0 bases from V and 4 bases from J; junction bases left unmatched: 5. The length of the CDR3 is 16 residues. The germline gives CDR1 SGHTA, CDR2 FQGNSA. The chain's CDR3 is CASSLAYQRGYNEQFF. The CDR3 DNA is TGTGCCAGCAGCTTAGCGTACCAGCGGGGGTACAATGAGCAGTTCTTC.

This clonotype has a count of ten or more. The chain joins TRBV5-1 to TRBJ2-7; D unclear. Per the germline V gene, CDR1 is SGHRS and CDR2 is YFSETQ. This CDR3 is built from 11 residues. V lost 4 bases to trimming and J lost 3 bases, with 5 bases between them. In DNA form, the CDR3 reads TGCGCCAGCAGCCGCGACTACGAGCAGTACTTC. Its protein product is CASSRDYEQYF.

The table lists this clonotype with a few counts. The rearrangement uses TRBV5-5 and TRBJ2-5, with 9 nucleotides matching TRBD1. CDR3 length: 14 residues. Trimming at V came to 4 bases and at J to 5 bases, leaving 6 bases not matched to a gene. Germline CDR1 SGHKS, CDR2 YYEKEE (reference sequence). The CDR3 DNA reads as TGTGCCAGCAGCAGGACAGGGGTCGCGGAGACCCAGTACTTC. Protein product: CASSRTGVAETQYF.

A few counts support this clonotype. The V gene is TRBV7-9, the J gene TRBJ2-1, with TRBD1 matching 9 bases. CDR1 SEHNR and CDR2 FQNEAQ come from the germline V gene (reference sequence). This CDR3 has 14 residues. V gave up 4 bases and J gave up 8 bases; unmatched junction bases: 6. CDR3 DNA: TGTGCCAGCAGCTCGGGACAGGGTCGCGATGAGCAGTTCTTC. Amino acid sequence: CASSSGQGRDEQFF.

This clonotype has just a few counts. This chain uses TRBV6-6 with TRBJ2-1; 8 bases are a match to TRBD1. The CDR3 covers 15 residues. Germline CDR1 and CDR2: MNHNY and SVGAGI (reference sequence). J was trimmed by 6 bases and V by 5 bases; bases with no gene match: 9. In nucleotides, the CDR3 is TGTGCCAGCAGTACCGGGACAGGAAGACGCAATGAGCAGTTCTTC. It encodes CASSTGTGRRNEQFF.

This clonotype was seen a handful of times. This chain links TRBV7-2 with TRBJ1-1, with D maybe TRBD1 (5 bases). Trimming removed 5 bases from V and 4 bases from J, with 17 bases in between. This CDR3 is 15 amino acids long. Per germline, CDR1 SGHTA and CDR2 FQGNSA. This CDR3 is CASSPLRARGTEAFF. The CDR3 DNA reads TGTGCCAGCAGCCCCCTACGGGCTAGGGGCACTGAAGCTTTCTTT.

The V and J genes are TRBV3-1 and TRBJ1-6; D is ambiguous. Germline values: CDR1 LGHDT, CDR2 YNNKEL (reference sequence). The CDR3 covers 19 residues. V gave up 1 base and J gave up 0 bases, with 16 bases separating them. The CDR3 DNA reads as TGTGCCAGCAGCCAAGCGTATGCGTGGGAGACCTCCTATAATTCACCCCTCCACTTT. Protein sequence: CASSQAYAWETSYNSPLHF.

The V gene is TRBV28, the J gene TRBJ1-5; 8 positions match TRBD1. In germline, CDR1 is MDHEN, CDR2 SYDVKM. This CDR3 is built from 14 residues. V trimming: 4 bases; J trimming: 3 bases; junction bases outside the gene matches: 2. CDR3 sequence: CASSSTGANQPQHF. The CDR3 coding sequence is TGTGCCAGCAGTTCGACAGGGGCCAATCAGCCCCAGCATTTT. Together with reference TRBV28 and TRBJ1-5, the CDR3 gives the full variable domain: DVKVTQSSRYLVKRTGEKVFLECVQDMDHENMFWYRQDPGLGLRLIYFSYDVKMKEKGDIPEGYSVSREKKERFSLILESASTNQTSMYLCASSSTGANQPQHFGDGTRLSIL.

Here the CDR3 DNA reads TGCAGCGCCAAGGCGGGGGGGGAGACCCAGTACTTC. Translated, it gives CSAKAGGETQYF. V usage is TRBV29-1 and J usage is TRBJ2-5; TRBD2 aligns across 9 bases. This CDR3 has 12 residues. Germline assignment: CDR1 SQVTM and CDR2 ANQGSEA. The junction had 5 bases not matched to a gene; V was cut back by 7 bases and J by 5 bases. Full variable domain (missing parts from reference TRBV29-1 and TRBJ2-5): SAVISQKPSRDICQRGTSLTIQCQVDSQVTMMFWYRQQPGQSLTLIATANQGSEATYESGFVIDKFPISRPNLTFSTLTVSNMSPEDSSIYLCSAKAGGETQYFGPGTRLLVL.

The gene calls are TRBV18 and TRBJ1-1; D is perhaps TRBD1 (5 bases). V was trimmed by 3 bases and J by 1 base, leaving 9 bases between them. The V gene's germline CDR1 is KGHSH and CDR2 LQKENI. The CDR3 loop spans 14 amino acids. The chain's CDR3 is CASSPGPENTEAFF. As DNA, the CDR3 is TGTGCCAGCTCACCGGGACCGGAGAACACTGAAGCTTTCTTT.

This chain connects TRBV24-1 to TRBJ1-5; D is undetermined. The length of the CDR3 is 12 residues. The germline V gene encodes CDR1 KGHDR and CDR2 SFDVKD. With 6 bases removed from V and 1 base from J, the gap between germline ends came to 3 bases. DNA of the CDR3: TGTGCCACCAGTCAGAGCAATCAGCCCCAGCATTTT. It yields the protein CATSQSNQPQHF.

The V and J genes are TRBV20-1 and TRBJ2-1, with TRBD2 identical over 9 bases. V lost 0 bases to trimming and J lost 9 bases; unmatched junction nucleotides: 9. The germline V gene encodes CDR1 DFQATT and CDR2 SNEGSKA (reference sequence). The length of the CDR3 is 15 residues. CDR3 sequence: CSAREPRGGGGEQFF. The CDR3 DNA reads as TGCAGTGCTAGAGAACCGCGGGGGGGCGGTGGTGAGCAGTTCTTC.

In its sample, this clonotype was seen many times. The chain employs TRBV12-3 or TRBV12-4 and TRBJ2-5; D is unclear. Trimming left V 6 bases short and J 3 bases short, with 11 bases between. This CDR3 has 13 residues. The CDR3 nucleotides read TGTGCCAGCAGCCGACTGGGCGAAGAGACCCAGTACTTC. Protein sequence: CASSRLGEETQYF.

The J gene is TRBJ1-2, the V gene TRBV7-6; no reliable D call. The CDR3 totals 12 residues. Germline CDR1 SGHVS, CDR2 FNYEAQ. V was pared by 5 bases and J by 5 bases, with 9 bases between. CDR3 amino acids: CASSLGEYGYTF. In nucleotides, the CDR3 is TGTGCCAGCAGCCTTGGGGAATATGGCTACACCTTC. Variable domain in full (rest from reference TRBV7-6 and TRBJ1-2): GAGVSQSPRYKVTKRGQDVALRCDPISGHVSLYWYRQALGQGPEFLTYFNYEAQQDKSGLPNDRFSAERPEGSISTLTIQRTEQRDSAMYRCASSLGEYGYTFGSGTRLTVV.

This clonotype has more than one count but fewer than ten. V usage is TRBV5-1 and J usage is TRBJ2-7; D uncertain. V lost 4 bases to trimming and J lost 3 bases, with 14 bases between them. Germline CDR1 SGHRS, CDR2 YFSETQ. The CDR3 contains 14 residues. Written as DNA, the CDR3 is TGCGCCAGCAGCGGCCGCGAGTGGAACTACGAGCAGTACGTC. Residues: CASSGREWNYEQYV.

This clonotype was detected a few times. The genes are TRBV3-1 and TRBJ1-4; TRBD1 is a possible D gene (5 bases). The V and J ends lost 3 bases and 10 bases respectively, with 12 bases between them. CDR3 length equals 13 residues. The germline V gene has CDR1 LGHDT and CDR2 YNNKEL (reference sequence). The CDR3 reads CASSHRDQGKLFF. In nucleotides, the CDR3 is TGTGCCAGCAGCCACAGGGACCAAGGAAAACTGTTTTTT.

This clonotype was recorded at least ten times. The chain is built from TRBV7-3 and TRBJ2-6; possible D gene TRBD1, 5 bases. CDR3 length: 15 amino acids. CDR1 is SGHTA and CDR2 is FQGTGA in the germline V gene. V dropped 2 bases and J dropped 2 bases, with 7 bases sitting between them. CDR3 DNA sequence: TGTGCCAGCAGCTTACAGGGCCCTGGGGCCAACGTCCTGACTTTC. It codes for CASSLQGPGANVLTF. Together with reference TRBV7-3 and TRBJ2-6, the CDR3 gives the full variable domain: GAGVSQTPSNKVTEKGKYVELRCDPISGHTALYWYRQSLGQGPEFLIYFQGTGAADDSGLPNDRFFAVRPEGSVSTLKIQRTERGDSAVYLCASSLQGPGANVLTFGAGSRLTVL.

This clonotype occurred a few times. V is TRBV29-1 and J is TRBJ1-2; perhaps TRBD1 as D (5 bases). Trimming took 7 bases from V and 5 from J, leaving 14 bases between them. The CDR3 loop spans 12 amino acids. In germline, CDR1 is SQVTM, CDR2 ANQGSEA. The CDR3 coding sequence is TGCAGCGCCCAAGAGTCAGGGTATGGCTACACCTTC. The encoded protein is CSAQESGYGYTF.

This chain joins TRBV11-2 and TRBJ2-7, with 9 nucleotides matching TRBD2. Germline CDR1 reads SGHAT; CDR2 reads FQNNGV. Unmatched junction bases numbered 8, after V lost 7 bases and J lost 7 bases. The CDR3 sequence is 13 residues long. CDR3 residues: CASISLAGREQYF. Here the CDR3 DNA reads TGTGCCAGCATCTCTCTAGCGGGGCGGGAGCAGTACTTC.

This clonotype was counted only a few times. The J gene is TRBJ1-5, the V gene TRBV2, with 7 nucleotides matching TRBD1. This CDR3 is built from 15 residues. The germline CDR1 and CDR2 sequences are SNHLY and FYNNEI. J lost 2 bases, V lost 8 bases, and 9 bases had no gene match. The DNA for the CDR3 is TGTGCCAGCCACCCCGGAACAGGGGGCAATCAGCCCCAGCATTTT. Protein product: CASHPGTGGNQPQHF.

In DNA form, the CDR3 reads TGCGCCAGCAGCTTGGCGGGAGGTCTAGAAGAGACCCAGTACTTC. Its protein product is CASSLAGGLEETQYF. The gene calls are TRBV5-1 and TRBJ2-5, with 7 bases aligning to TRBD2. Per germline, CDR1 SGHRS and CDR2 YFSETQ. The CDR3 sequence is 15 residues long. The V gene end was trimmed by 0 bases and the J gene end by 3 bases; junction bases not matched to a gene: 5.

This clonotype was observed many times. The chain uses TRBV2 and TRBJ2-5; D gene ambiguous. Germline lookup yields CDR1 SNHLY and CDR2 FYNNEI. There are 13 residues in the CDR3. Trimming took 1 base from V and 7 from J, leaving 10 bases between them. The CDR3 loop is CASSEGVLWTQYF. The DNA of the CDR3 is TGTGCCAGCAGTGAAGGCGTTTTGTGGACCCAGTACTTC.

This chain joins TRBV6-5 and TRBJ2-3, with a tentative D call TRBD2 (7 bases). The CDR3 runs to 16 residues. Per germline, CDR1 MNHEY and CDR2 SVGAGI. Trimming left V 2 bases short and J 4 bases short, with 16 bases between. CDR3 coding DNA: TGTGCCAGCAGTTACCCTGGGGGGGGGCGACCAGATACGCAGTATTTT. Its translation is CASSYPGGGRPDTQYF.